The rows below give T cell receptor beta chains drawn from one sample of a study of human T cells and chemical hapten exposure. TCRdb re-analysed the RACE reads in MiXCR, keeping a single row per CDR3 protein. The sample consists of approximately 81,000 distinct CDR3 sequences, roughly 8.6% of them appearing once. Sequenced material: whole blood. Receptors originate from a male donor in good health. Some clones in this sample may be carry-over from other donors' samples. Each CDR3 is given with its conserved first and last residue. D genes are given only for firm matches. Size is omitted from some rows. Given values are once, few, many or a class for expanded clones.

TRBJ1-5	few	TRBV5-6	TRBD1	CASSSLDRDDQPQHF	TGTGCCAGCAGCTCGCTGGACAGGGACGATCAGCCCCAGCATTTT
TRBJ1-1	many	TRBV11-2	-	CASSPNSPEAFF	TGTGCCAGCAGCCCGAACAGCCCTGAAGCTTTCTTT
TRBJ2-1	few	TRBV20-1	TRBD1	CSASQGAQSPRQFF	TGCAGTGCTAGTCAGGGGGCCCAAAGCCCGCGGCAGTTCTTC
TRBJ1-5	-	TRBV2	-	CASSERQANQPQHF	TGTGCCAGCAGTGAAAGGCAGGCTAATCAGCCCCAGCATTTT
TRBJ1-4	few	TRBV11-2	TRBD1	CASSAGTATNEKLFF	TGTGCCAGCAGCGCAGGGACAGCAACTAATGAAAAACTGTTTTTT
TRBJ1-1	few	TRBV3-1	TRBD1	CASSQADRGPLNTEAFF	TGTGCCAGCAGCCAAGCAGACAGGGGGCCTCTGAACACTGAAGCTTTCTTT
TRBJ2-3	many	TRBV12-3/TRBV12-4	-	CASSLDPAGRPSTDTQYF	TGTGCCAGCAGTTTAGACCCCGCAGGGAGGCCTAGCACAGATACGCAGTATTTT
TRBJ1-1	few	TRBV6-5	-	CASSHRTGATEAFF	TGTGCCAGCAGTCACCGGACCGGGGCCACTGAAGCTTTCTTT
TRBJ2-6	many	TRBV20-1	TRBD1	CSAQTGLGSSGANVLTF	TGCAGTGCCCAGACAGGGTTGGGGAGCTCTGGGGCCAACGTCCTGACTTTC
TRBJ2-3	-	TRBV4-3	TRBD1	CASSQDHRGWGTDTQYF	TGCGCCAGCAGCCAAGATCACAGGGGATGGGGCACAGATACGCAGTATTTT
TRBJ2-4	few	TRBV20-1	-	CSARDLTNPSLAKNIQYF	TGCAGTGCTAGAGATCTGACTAACCCAAGTCTAGCCAAAAACATTCAGTACTTC
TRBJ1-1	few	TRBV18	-	CASSPPQTSTEAFF	TGTGCCAGCTCACCCCCCCAGACCAGCACTGAAGCTTTCTTT
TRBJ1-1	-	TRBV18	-	CASSPVGFTEAFF	TGTGCCAGCTCACCGGTGGGGTTCACTGAAGCTTTCTTT
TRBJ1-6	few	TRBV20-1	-	CSALGTPPNNSPLHF	TGCAGTGCCCTTGGGACGCCCCCGAATAATTCACCCCTCCACTTT
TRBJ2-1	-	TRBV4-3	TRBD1	CASSQDDRVGNEQFF	TGCGCCAGCAGCCAAGACGACAGGGTAGGAAATGAGCAGTTCTTC
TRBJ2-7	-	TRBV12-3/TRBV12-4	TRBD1	CASSLQGDEQYF	TGTGCCAGCAGTTTACAGGGGGACGAGCAGTACTTC
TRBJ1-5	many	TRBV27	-	CASSFRRVNQPQHF	TGTGCCAGCAGTTTCAGACGGGTCAATCAGCCCCAGCATTTT
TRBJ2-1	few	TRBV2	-	CASSGGPSSYNEQFF	TGTGCCAGCAGTGGGGGCCCGAGCTCCTACAATGAGCAGTTCTTC
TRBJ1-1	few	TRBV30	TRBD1	CAWSAMTGDTEAFF	TGTGCCTGGAGTGCTATGACAGGGGACACTGAAGCTTTCTTT
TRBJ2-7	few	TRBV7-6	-	CASSPLGGYEQYF	TGTGCCAGCAGCCCCCTTGGGGGGTACGAGCAGTACTTC
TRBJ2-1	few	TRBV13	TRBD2	CASSFLAGDNEQFF	TGTGCCAGCAGCTTCCTAGCGGGAGATAATGAGCAGTTCTTC
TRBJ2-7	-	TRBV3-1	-	CASSRRDGGSYEQYF	TGTGCCAGCAGCCGCCGGGACGGAGGATCCTACGAGCAGTACTTC
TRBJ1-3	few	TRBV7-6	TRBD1	CASSLASGGNTIYF	TGTGCCAGCAGCTTAGCTTCAGGGGGGAACACCATATATTTT
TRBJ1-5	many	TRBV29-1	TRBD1	CSVATGAGNQPQHF	TGCAGCGTGGCGACAGGGGCGGGCAATCAGCCCCAGCATTTT
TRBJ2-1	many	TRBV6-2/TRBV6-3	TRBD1	CASSYWAGQGGNEQFF	TGTGCCAGCAGTTACTGGGCCGGACAGGGGGGCAATGAGCAGTTCTTC
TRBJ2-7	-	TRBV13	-	CASSLGQDIYEQYF	TGTGCCAGCAGCTTAGGGCAAGACATCTACGAGCAGTACTTC
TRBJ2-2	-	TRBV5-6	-	CASSLSDRNTGELFF	TGTGCCAGCAGCCTGTCCGACAGGAACACCGGGGAGCTGTTTTTT
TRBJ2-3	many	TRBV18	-	CASSPPRPGPRQDTQYF	TGTGCCAGCTCACCACCGCGTCCGGGACCCCGCCAAGATACGCAGTATTTT
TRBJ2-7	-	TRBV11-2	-	CASSLITYEQYF	TGTGCCAGCAGCCTCATAACCTACGAGCAGTACTTC
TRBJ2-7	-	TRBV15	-	CATSRVRGPTEQYF	TGTGCCACCAGCAGGGTTAGGGGTCCTACGGAGCAGTACTTC
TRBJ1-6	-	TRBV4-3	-	CASSQVSPRGLNSPLHF	TGCGCCAGCAGCCAAGTCTCCCCGCGGGGGCTGAATTCACCCCTCCACTTT
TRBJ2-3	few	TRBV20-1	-	CSARDERGAEDTQYF	TGCAGTGCTAGAGATGAAAGGGGCGCAGAAGATACGCAGTATTTT
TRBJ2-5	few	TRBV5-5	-	CASSLAASQETQYF	TGTGCCAGCAGCTTGGCCGCTTCCCAAGAGACCCAGTACTTC